This T cell receptor (beta chain) is from a study of OX40 agonist ivuxolimab in advanced cancers. In regard to this clone: Its antigen is not identified.

Here immunoSEQ multiplex PCR was the method, and the copy in TCRdb shows in-frame clones only, minus some. The sample records around 86,000 clones, 75% to 90% being singletons. Study observations and caveats: On average, a greater number of expanded clones characterised CD8+ T cells relative to CD4+.

The germline V and J ends were trimmed by 5 bases and 0 bases, with 14 bases remaining between them. The CDR3 is 15 residues long. CDR1 is MDHEN, CDR2 SYDVKM, per germline. V and J are TRBV28 and TRBJ2-7; D may be TRBD1 (6 bases). The material sequenced was CD4+ or CD8+ T cells sorted from blood, taken in a trial of the OX40 agonist ivuxolimab. This receptor was taken from an adult with an advanced solid tumor such as melanoma, head and neck, liver or kidney cancer. For the CDR3, the DNA is TGTGCCAGCAGTAAAACAGGGTTTTACTCCTACGAGCAGTACGTC. It codes for CASSKTGFYSYEQYV.